This TCR beta chain is from a study of blood T cells in healthy people across ages. This CDR3 is 15 amino acids long. Germline CDR1 and CDR2: SGHTA and FQGNSA. The V and J ends lost 2 bases and 2 bases, in that order; junction bases with no gene match: 4. Alongside a J-beta primer mix, a sample-barcoded 5' primer served in a second PCR lasting about 7 to 11 cycles. TCRdb reprocessed the 5' RACE reads with MiXCR, giving one entry per CDR3 protein. This sample has 1.5 million to 2 million distinct CDR3 sequences, with almost 35% found just once. This TCR was recovered from a woman under 40 in good health. Input material: blood. V gene TRBV7-2 combines with J gene TRBJ2-7, with TRBD2 matching 9 bases. CDR3: CASSLLAGVPYEQYF. DNA of the CDR3: TGTGCCAGCAGCTTATTAGCGGGGGTACCCTACGAGCAGTACTTC.